Listed below are T cell receptor beta chains from one sample, sequenced in a study of CD8+ T cells in alopecia areata. The protocol was immunoSEQ multiplex PCR, while the TCRdb copy is restricted to in-frame clones and leaves out a portion. This sample carries about 70,000 clones, approximately 30% of them seen once, and the ten largest clones take under 15%. Sequencing used CD8+ T cells sorted from blood, obtained at week 4, from a patient treated with tofacitinib. The receptor source for this set is a human donor with alopecia areata. Each CDR3 is given with its conserved first and last residue. For some rows the clone size is stated as once, few or many, or as a class when expanded; others skip it.

TRBV5-6	NA	TRBJ1-4	CASRPSGTANEKLFF
TRBV27	once	TRBJ2-5	CASSLGPGETQYF
TRBV30	few	TRBJ1-2	CAWSIQAGYTF
TRBV29-1	few	TRBJ2-2	CSATGGPGELFF
TRBV15	NA	TRBJ2-4	CATTGGALGKNIQYF
TRBV27	few	TRBJ2-3	CASSISPGGKVIDTDTQYF
TRBV7-9	NA	TRBJ1-1	CASSYGPTEAFF
TRBV19	NA	TRBJ2-7	CASSGDYEQYF
TRBV27	NA	TRBJ1-2	CASTQGSGEHGYTF
TRBV27	few	TRBJ1-2	CASRLGQGTSYGYTF
TRBV6-5	few	TRBJ2-7	CASSSLRDSSYEQYF
TRBV28	few	TRBJ2-7	CASSHSSYEQYF
TRBV29-1	NA	TRBJ2-7	CSVRTGASYEQYF
TRBV29-1	NA	TRBJ2-7	CSVGSGRTYEQYF
TRBV2	NA	TRBJ2-7	CASKDPTYEQYF
TRBV11-1	NA	TRBJ2-5	CASSLDSQGEETQYF
TRBV29-1	NA	TRBJ2-1	CSAQTGAGYNEQFF
TRBV5-1	NA	TRBJ2-1	CASSLRPDEQFF
TRBV5-4	NA	TRBJ2-2	CASSLMGLAEITGELFF
TRBV29-1	few	TRBJ2-1	CSGGDRDVYYNEQFF
TRBV5-1	NA	TRBJ2-1	CASSLIGGSSYNEQFF
TRBV9	few	TRBJ2-3	CASSVGGGFTDTQYF
TRBV29-1	NA	TRBJ2-1	CSVESTTSSYNEQFF
TRBV29-1	NA	TRBJ2-2	CSVLTGTRRNTGELFF
TRBV27	NA	TRBJ2-7	CASSLSRQGAYEQYF
TRBV6-1	once	TRBJ1-2	CASSEVIVRGFNTF
TRBV29-1	few	TRBJ1-1	CSGGDGVGEAFF
TRBV29-1	few	TRBJ1-2	CSGGTGMEGYTF
TRBV5-1	once	TRBJ2-2	CASSLAGAGNTGELFF
TRBV29-1	NA	TRBJ2-7	CSVTSGRGYEQYF
TRBV29-1	few	TRBJ1-2	CSVPLLGGYTF
TRBV30	NA	TRBJ2-7	CAWTGPSYEQYF
TRBV13	few	TRBJ2-5	CASRGGQETQYF
TRBV30	NA	TRBJ2-5	CAWSADYRGRKETQYF
TRBV29-1	NA	TRBJ2-1	CSVGRSGDEQFF
TRBV7-9	NA	TRBJ2-6	CASSLGIPGAGANVLTF
TRBV4-1	NA	TRBJ2-1	CASSPETGAGEQFF
TRBV29-1	NA	TRBJ2-1	CSARPSHNNEQFF
TRBV7-9	few	TRBJ2-7	CASSLAIGEQYF
TRBV6-5	once	TRBJ2-7	CASSSIRQGTEQYF
TRBV7-8	few	TRBJ2-3	CASTGTDTQYF
TRBV13	NA	TRBJ2-2	CASSPGPMNTGELFF
TRBV30	once	TRBJ2-7	CAWTAGQLTSYEQYF
TRBV29-1	NA	TRBJ2-1	CSVEDPGREAHNEQFF
TRBV30	once	TRBJ1-5	CAWSAMRGRQPQHF
TRBV29-1	NA	TRBJ2-7	CSVEVGTGGSGEQYF
TRBV30	NA	TRBJ2-2	CAWAPESGTGELFF
TRBV29-1	NA	TRBJ2-2	CSVRVSGELFF
TRBV5-6	NA	TRBJ2-7	CASSLQGSSYEQYF
TRBV29-1	few	TRBJ2-1	CSVEVTSTGEQFF
TRBV29-1	NA	TRBJ2-3	CSVGGGSTDTQYF
TRBV23-1	NA	TRBJ1-1	CASSRQESNTEAFF
TRBV9	NA	TRBJ1-3	CASNRSGNTIYF
TRBV15	many	TRBJ2-3	CATSIGLTDTQYF
TRBV30	few	TRBJ2-5	CAWSVTSAQETQYF
TRBV27	medium-sized	TRBJ2-7	CASSLPGQGIYEQYF
TRBV4-1	medium-sized	TRBJ2-5	CASSPFQRETQYF
TRBV29-1	NA	TRBJ2-5	CSVDPPAGIRGTQYF
TRBV29-1	few	TRBJ1-4	CSVEGEFEKLFF